These 21 T cell receptor beta chains originate from one sample sequenced in a study of shared clonotypes between healthy human individuals. Method: immunoSEQ multiplex PCR; TCRdb's copy keeps in-frame clones and lacks some. The profile shows some 2.3 million clones, over 90% of them singletons. The sample taken for sequencing was naive CD4+ T cells from PBMCs. Subset: CD45RA+ positively selected. These TCRs come from a man between 18 and 35 years old in good health. Some clones in this sample may be carry-over from other donors' samples.

As for this clone: Other nucleotide sequences in the sample specify the same CDR3. The V call is TRBV7-9, the J call TRBJ2-1; D gene unclear. CDR1 and CDR2 (germline): SEHNR, FQNEAQ (reference sequence). Trimming left V 1 base short and J 4 bases short, with 5 bases between. CDR3 length: 13 amino acids. CDR3 nucleotide sequence: TGTGCCAGCAGCTTAGGATCTTACAATGAGCAGTTCTTC. Translated, it gives CASSLGSYNEQFF.

V usage is TRBV11-3 and J usage is TRBJ1-5; TRBD1 aligns across 8 bases. The CDR3 length is 17 residues. Germline trimming cut 5 bases from V and 1 base from J; bases unmatched to any gene: 10. The V gene's germline CDR1 is SGHNT and CDR2 YENEEA. The CDR3 protein is CASSLGQGRSSNQPQHF. The CDR3 region has the DNA TGTGCCAGCAGCCTAGGACAGGGTAGGTCGAGCAATCAGCCCCAGCATTTT.

V gene TRBV9 combines with J gene TRBJ2-2, with 8 bases lining up with TRBD2. The CDR3 sequence is 16 residues long. Germline assignment: CDR1 SGDLS and CDR2 YYNGEE. The junction had 8 bases not matched to a gene; V was cut back by 3 bases and J by 4 bases. Here the CDR3 DNA reads TGTGCCAGCAGCGCTCCGGGACTAGGGTCCACCGGGGAGCTGTTTTTT. As protein: CASSAPGLGSTGELFF.

The chain recombines TRBV9 with TRBJ2-7, with TRBD2 identical over 9 bases. The junction had 7 bases not matched to a gene; V was cut back by 4 bases and J by 2 bases. CDR3 size: 15 residues. Germline V gene sequence: CDR1 SGDLS, CDR2 YYNGEE. The CDR3 region is CASSTTTSGPYEQYF. In DNA, the CDR3 is TGTGCCAGCAGCACGACGACTAGCGGTCCCTACGAGCAGTACTTC. Using reference TRBV9 and TRBJ2-7 for the parts outside the CDR3, the full variable domain is DSGVTQTPKHLITATGQRVTLRCSPRSGDLSVYWYQQSLDQGLQFLIQYYNGEERAKGNILERFSAQQFPDLHSELNLSSLELGDSALYFCASSTTTSGPYEQYFGPGTRLTVT.

This chain uses TRBV9 with TRBJ2-1; 8 bases agree with TRBD2. The V gene's germline CDR1 is SGDLS and CDR2 YYNGEE. The CDR3 is 15 amino acids. Trimming at V came to 2 bases and at J to 9 bases, leaving 10 bases not matched to a gene. The CDR3 DNA follows: TGTGCCAGCAGCGTTTTAGCGGGACTGAACACTGAGCAGTTCTTC. It yields the protein CASSVLAGLNTEQFF.

V and J are TRBV5-4 and TRBJ2-3; D perhaps matches TRBD2 (5 bases). V was shortened by 4 bases and J by 7 bases, with 19 bases between the two germline ends. The CDR3 consists of 15 residues. Germline V gives CDR1 SGHNT, CDR2 YYREEE (reference sequence). DNA of the CDR3: TGTGCCAGCAGCCTGGACTCCGTGGGCGGCAATACGCAGTATTTT. Its translation is CASSLDSVGGNTQYF.

The rearrangement uses TRBV28 and TRBJ2-3; D call uncertain. Germline V gene data show CDR1 as MDHEN and CDR2 as SYDVKM. With 6 bases removed from V and 6 bases from J, the gap between germline ends came to 10 bases. This CDR3 is built from 12 residues. The CDR3 nucleotides are TGTGCCAGCAGACCCCGCCCGGATACGCAGTATTTT. Translated: CASRPRPDTQYF.

The V and J genes are TRBV28 and TRBJ2-3, with 11 bases that match TRBD2. J was trimmed by 4 bases and V by 6 bases; bases with no gene match: 9. The CDR3 extends over 16 amino acids. Germline V CDR1 and CDR2: MDHEN, SYDVKM. CDR3 residues: CASSPPPSGRSDTQYF. In DNA, the CDR3 is TGTGCCAGCAGCCCGCCGCCTAGCGGGAGGTCAGATACGCAGTATTTT.

The chain carries TRBV23-1 and TRBJ1-2, with 7 bases identical to TRBD1. TRBV23-1 is an open reading frame, and its role is uncertain. V shed 6 bases, J shed 4 bases, and the junction held 8 bases outside the gene matches. There are 14 residues in the CDR3. The CDR3 region has the DNA TGCGCCAGCAGGAAGGACAGGACACTCTATGGCTACACCTTC. Translation gives CASRKDRTLYGYTF.

This clone was picked up one time. The sample contains more than one DNA sequence encoding this CDR3. J is TRBJ1-3 and V is TRBV7-3; TRBD1 is a possible D gene (5 bases). CDR3 length: 13 residues. V was clipped by 3 bases and J by 4 bases, with 7 bases between them. Per germline, CDR1 SGHTA and CDR2 FQGTGA. CDR3 DNA: TGTGCCAGCAGCTTGGGGGGAGGAAACACCATATATTTT. This sequence encodes CASSLGGGNTIYF.

This chain joins TRBV4-1 and TRBJ1-5; D possibly corresponds to TRBD1 (6 bases). With 1 base removed from V and 0 bases from J, the gap between germline ends came to 16 bases. This CDR3 region has 18 residues. Germline CDR1 is MGHRA and CDR2 is YSYEKL. CDR3: CASSQGRQVPYSNQPQHF. The CDR3 DNA follows: TGCGCCAGCAGCCAAGGGAGACAGGTTCCCTATAGCAATCAGCCCCAGCATTTT.

The rearrangement links TRBV6-1 to TRBJ2-1; 8 positions agree with TRBD2. The CDR3 loop spans 15 amino acids. V trimming: 1 base; J trimming: 4 bases; junction bases outside the gene matches: 3. CDR1 and CDR2 from the germline V gene are MNHNS and SASEGT. CDR3 amino acids: CASSEGLASYNEQFF. The CDR3 coding sequence is TGTGCCAGCAGTGAAGGACTAGCGAGTTACAATGAGCAGTTCTTC.

V is TRBV7-2 and J is TRBJ2-1; TRBD2 matches 7 bases. Per germline, CDR1 SGHTA and CDR2 FQGNSA. Germline trimming cut 5 bases from V and 10 bases from J; bases unmatched to any gene: 8. This CDR3 has 13 amino acids. The CDR3 DNA sequence: TGTGCCAGCAGCGGGAGGATGGGAGGGGAGCAGTTCTTC. It translates to CASSGRMGGEQFF.

The J gene is TRBJ2-7, the V gene TRBV5-1; TRBD1 aligns across 8 bases. With V trimmed by 4 bases and J by 1 base, 7 bases remained unmatched. CDR3 length: 15 amino acids. Germline V lookup: CDR1 SGHRS, CDR2 YFSETQ. CDR3 sequence (DNA): TGCGCCAGCAGCCGCAGGACAGGGTCGTCCTACGAGCAGTACTTC. Residues: CASSRRTGSSYEQYF.

This sequence joins TRBV5-1 and TRBJ2-1; 7 bases align to TRBD2. The junction had 3 bases not matched to a gene; V was cut back by 4 bases and J by 8 bases. Germline loops: CDR1 SGHRS, CDR2 YFSETQ. The CDR3 totals 12 residues. CDR3 DNA: TGCGCCAGCAGCCCTCGGGGGGATGAGCAGTTCTTC. It specifies CASSPRGDEQFF.

This chain joins TRBV28 and TRBJ1-2; D unresolved. V lost 10 bases, J lost 4 bases, and 19 bases lay in between. Looked up from germline, CDR1 is MDHEN and CDR2 is SYDVKM. There are 14 residues in the CDR3. The CDR3 nucleotides are TGTGCCACTTTACTCCTTGATGGGGTCTATGGCTACACCTTC. Its protein is CATLLLDGVYGYTF.

This clone was detected only once. Other DNA sequences in the same sample also yield this CDR3. The gene calls are TRBV5-1 and TRBJ2-1; D may be TRBD2 (5 bases). V lost 0 bases and J lost 0, with 10 bases in between. Germline CDR1 reads SGHRS; CDR2 reads YFSETQ. The CDR3 consists of 16 residues. The CDR3 DNA follows: TGCGCCAGCAGCTTGGTTGCGGGCTCCTCCTACAATGAGCAGTTCTTC. Its protein is CASSLVAGSSYNEQFF.

V is TRBV2 and J is TRBJ1-1, with D possibly being TRBD1 (5 bases). The CDR3 has 13 amino acids. V was trimmed by 6 bases and J by 2 bases, leaving 10 bases between them. CDR1 is SNHLY and CDR2 is FYNNEI in the germline V gene. DNA of the CDR3: TGTGCCAGCAGGATAACAGGAAACACTGAAGCTTTCTTT. It yields the protein CASRITGNTEAFF.

The genes are TRBV14 and TRBJ2-7, with a weak D call TRBD2 (6 bases). Germline CDR1 reads SGHDN; CDR2 reads FVKESK. Trimming shortened V by 4 bases and J by 0 bases, and 22 bases separated the two germline ends. The CDR3 sequence is 18 residues long. CDR3 amino acids: CASSRGRGLKSHSYEQYF. CDR3 nucleotides: TGTGCCAGCAGCCGCGGGCGGGGCCTCAAATCCCACTCCTACGAGCAGTACTTC.

J is TRBJ1-5 and V is TRBV7-2; TRBD1 might be the D (5 bases). This CDR3 has 13 residues. V was cut by 5 bases and J by 5 bases, with 10 bases left in between. Germline CDR1 and CDR2: SGHTA and FQGNSA. The CDR3 sequence is CASSKQGDQPQHF. CDR3 nucleotides: TGTGCCAGCAGCAAGCAGGGAGATCAGCCCCAGCATTTT.

V usage is TRBV6-4 and J usage is TRBJ2-7; possibly TRBD1 or TRBD2 for D (6 bases each). Per the germline V gene, CDR1 is MRHNA and CDR2 is SNTAGT. This CDR3 contains 13 residues. With 7 bases removed from V and 2 bases from J, the gap between germline ends came to 12 bases. CDR3 loop: CASKIRGPYEQYF. Written as DNA, the CDR3 is TGTGCCAGCAAAATCCGGGGGCCCTACGAGCAGTACTTC.